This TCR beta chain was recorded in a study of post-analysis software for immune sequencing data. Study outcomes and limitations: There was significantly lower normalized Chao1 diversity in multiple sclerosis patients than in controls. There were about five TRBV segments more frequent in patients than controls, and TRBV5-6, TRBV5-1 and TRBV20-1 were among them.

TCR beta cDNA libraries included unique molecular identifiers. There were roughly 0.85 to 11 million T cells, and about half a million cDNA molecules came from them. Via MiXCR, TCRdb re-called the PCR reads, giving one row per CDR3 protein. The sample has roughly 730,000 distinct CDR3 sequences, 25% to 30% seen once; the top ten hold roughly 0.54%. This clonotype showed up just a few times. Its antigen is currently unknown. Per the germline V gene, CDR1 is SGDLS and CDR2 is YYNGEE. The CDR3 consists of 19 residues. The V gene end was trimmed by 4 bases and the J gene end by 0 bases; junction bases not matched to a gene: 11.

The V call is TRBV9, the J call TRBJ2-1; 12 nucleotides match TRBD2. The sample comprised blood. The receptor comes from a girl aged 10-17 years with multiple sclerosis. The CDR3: CASSLRASGGAYSYNEQFF. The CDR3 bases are TGTGCCAGCAGCCTCCGGGCTAGCGGGGGGGCCTACTCCTACAATGAGCAGTTCTTC.